Listed below are T cell receptor beta chains from one sample, sequenced in a study of T cells in Graves' hyperthyroidism and ophthalmopathy. TCRdb independently ran MiXCR on the multiplex PCR reads; one entry per CDR3 protein. This table holds approximately 330,000 distinct CDR3 sequences, roughly an eighth found once. The specimen sequenced was blood. The receptors come from a middle-aged woman with Graves' ophthalmopathy. CDR3s include the opening cysteine and the closing phenylalanine or tryptophan. The D gene is left open where the match is weak. Size values are once, few and many counts, or a class for expanded clones, and some rows have none.

D: NA
J: TRBJ2-3
V: TRBV2
size: many
DNA: TGTGCCAGCAGTGAAAACGGATATACGCAGTATTTT
CDR3: CASSENGYTQYF

D: NA
J: TRBJ2-2
V: TRBV7-2
size: few
DNA: TGTGCCAGCAGCTTAGGAGTCGAGACCGGGGAGCTGTTTTTT
CDR3: CASSLGVETGELFF

D: NA
J: TRBJ2-1
V: TRBV5-1
size: many
DNA: TGCGCCAGCAGTCCCAATTACAATGAGCAGTTCTTC
CDR3: CASSPNYNEQFF

D: NA
J: TRBJ2-7
V: TRBV6-1
size: NA
DNA: TGTGCCAGCAGTACCAGGGTTGGGTACGAGCAGTACTTC
CDR3: CASSTRVGYEQYF

D: NA
J: TRBJ2-3
V: TRBV7-2
size: NA
DNA: TGTGCCAGCAGCCCGATTGAGGGTAGCTCAGATACGCAGTATTTT
CDR3: CASSPIEGSSDTQYF

D: NA
J: TRBJ2-7
V: TRBV12-3/TRBV12-4
size: many
DNA: TGTGCCAGCAGTAATTACCCATACGAGCAGTACTTC
CDR3: CASSNYPYEQYF

D: NA
J: TRBJ2-4
V: TRBV2
size: few
DNA: TGTGCCATCAAAGACGAAGACAAAAACATTCAGTACTTC
CDR3: CAIKDEDKNIQYF

D: TRBD2
J: TRBJ2-1
V: TRBV11-2
size: many
DNA: TGTGCCAGCAGCCCCCCCGTGGTACTAGCGGGAGGCAATGAGCAGTTCTTC
CDR3: CASSPPVVLAGGNEQFF

D: NA
J: TRBJ1-1
V: TRBV7-9
size: many
DNA: TGTGCCAGCAGCCCGCCAAGGGGATGGGGAAACACTGAAGCTTTCTTT
CDR3: CASSPPRGWGNTEAFF

D: NA
J: TRBJ2-2
V: TRBV11-1
size: many
DNA: TGTGCCAGCAGCTCCCTCCGGCTCCCCGGGGAGCTGTTTTTT
CDR3: CASSSLRLPGELFF

D: NA
J: TRBJ1-5
V: TRBV28
size: many
DNA: TGTGCCAGCAGTTTGGGTGGAGAAAATCAGCCCCAGCATTTT
CDR3: CASSLGGENQPQHF

D: TRBD1
J: TRBJ1-6
V: TRBV20-1
size: NA
DNA: TGCAGTGCTAGAACCTTCACAGGGGAGAATTCACCCCTCCACTTT
CDR3: CSARTFTGENSPLHF